There are many counts of the clone carrying this TCR beta chain. The target antigen is unknown. These data are taken from a study of neurological immune-mediated disorders. Study-wide results and limits: HTLV-1-associated myelopathy had the most TCR clonal expansion, while multiple sclerosis had the least, a level that fell below healthy controls.

Synthesis of cDNA was accomplished via 5'RACE employing 10-nucleotide random UMIs. Each CDR3 protein gets one entry after TCRdb re-called the 5' RACE reads with MiXCR. The data hold some 71,000 distinct CDR3 sequences, with 10% to 13% observed a single time. Time point reported: longitudinal time-point 1 (baseline). The receptor's source is a man in his thirties or forties in good health. Specimen: PBMCs.

CDR3 in DNA: TGCGCCAGCAGCCCGCTACAGGTTCTCATTGAAGCTTTCTTT. It is translated as CASSPLQVLIEAFF. V is TRBV5-1 and J is TRBJ1-1, with D tentatively TRBD1 (5 bases). The CDR3 has 14 amino acids. Trimming took off 4 bases at V and 7 bases at J, with 17 bases between the two ends. Germline V gene data show CDR1 as SGHRS and CDR2 as YFSETQ.